This TCR beta chain was observed in a study of graft-versus-host responses after intestinal transplantation. Looking at the study overall: Transplants given to recipients were multivisceral, liver-intestinal, or isolated intestinal. Every recipient underwent anti-thymocyte globulin induction, then tacrolimus and steroids for roughly 3 years.

Sequencing was performed with immunoSEQ multiplex PCR; in TCRdb, only in-frame clones are kept and a portion is missing. Of about 100,000 clones listed, roughly 89% were seen once; the top ten hold approximately 0.76%. General observations from the study: The study found high graft-versus-host to host-versus-graft clonal ratios in allografts of patients with graft-donor T cell macrochimerism.

On this clone: The antigen is not known.

This TCR came from a human donor who was the organ donor for an intestinal transplant. Sample: unstimulated CD4+ T cells sorted from spleen or lymph node cells, taken before transplant.

The CDR3 is CASSSDGTPSLGALNEQFF. The CDR3 bases are TGTGCCAGCAGCTCGGATGGGACCCCGAGCCTGGGGGCGCTCAATGAGCAGTTCTTC. This sequence joins TRBV5-5 and TRBJ2-1; a weak D match, TRBD1 (6 bases). Deletions cut 3 bases from V and 6 bases from J, with 28 bases between. The germline V gene encodes CDR1 SGHKS and CDR2 YYEKEE (reference sequence). The CDR3 runs 19 residues.